The sequence of this T cell receptor beta chain was determined in a study of blood T cell repertoires in COVID-19. This CDR3 is built from 17 residues. CDR1 is MNHEY, CDR2 SMNVEV, per germline (reference sequence). V lost 4 bases and J 5 bases, leaving 18 bases between the germline ends. Participants spanned ages 18 to 89 years and resided in roughly 26 US areas. In the original processing: Counts of nucleated cells, estimated from reference gene primer amplification, were obtained. The repertoire was sequenced with immunoSEQ multiplex PCR; TCRdb's copy has only in-frame clones and lacks some. The DNA gave D and trimming, while V, J and clone size come from that table. Here the sample spans roughly 330,000 clones, around 87% being singletons. This clone was seen once.

The chain employs TRBV27 and TRBJ1-6; tentatively, D is TRBD1 (5 bases). This sequence was found in a woman aged 30 to 39 who had recovered from COVID-19. The sequencing sample was made of PBMCs or T cells enriched from blood (not recorded which). CDR3 DNA: TGTGCCAGCAGTTCCTTAGTGGGGGGAACGGATAATTCACCCCTCCACTTT. This translates into CASSSLVGGTDNSPLHF.